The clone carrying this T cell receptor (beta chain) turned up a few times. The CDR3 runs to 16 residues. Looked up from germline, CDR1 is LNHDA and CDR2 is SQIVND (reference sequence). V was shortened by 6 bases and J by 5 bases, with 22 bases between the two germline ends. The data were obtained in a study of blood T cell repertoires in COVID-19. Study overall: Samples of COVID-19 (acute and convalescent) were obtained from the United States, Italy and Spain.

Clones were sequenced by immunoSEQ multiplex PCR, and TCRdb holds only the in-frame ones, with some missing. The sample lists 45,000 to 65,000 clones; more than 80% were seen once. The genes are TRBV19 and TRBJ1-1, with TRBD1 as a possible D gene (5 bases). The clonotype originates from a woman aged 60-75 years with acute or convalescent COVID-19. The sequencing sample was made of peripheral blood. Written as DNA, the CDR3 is TGTGCCAGTAGAAACCGTTCTGGGGCGAGAGTTACTGAAGCTTTCTTT. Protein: CASRNRSGARVTEAFF.